Listed below are T cell receptor beta chains from one sample, sequenced in a study of regulatory T cells in long-lasting Graves disease. From the multiplex PCR reads, TCRdb called clonotypes with MiXCR, one entry per CDR3 protein. Here the sample spans a few hundred thousand distinct CDR3 sequences, about 22% being singletons. The sequenced sample was peripheral blood mononuclear cells (PBMCs), obtained when the disease was refractory, from a patient treated with antithyroid drugs. The receptors stem from a female donor with Graves disease. CDR3s include the opening cysteine and the closing phenylalanine or tryptophan. The D gene is left open where the match is weak. Clone size, where shown, is once, few, many, or a class for clones that have expanded.

TRBV29-1,few,TRBJ2-7,TRBD2,CSVRLAPYEQYF,TGCAGCGTTAGACTAGCCCCCTACGAGCAGTACTTC
TRBV5-1,-,TRBJ2-4,TRBD1,CASSLAGTVFSKNIQYF,TGCGCCAGCAGCTTGGCCGGGACAGTTTTTTCCAAAAACATTCAGTACTTC
TRBV7-3,-,TRBJ2-2,-,CASSSTGSGFANTGEPFF,TGTGCCAGCAGCTCAACCGGGTCCGGCTTCGCGAACACCGGGGAGCCGTTTTTT
TRBV2,many,TRBJ2-3,TRBD1,CASSPRQGKADTQYF,TGTGCCAGCAGTCCCCGACAGGGGAAGGCAGATACGCAGTATTTT
TRBV9,-,TRBJ1-2,-,CASTVAGGADYGYTF,TGTGCCAGCACTGTAGCGGGTGGGGCAGACTATGGCTACACCTTC
TRBV6-1,-,TRBJ1-5,TRBD1,CASKGAADYNQPQHF,TGTGCCAGCAAGGGGGCAGCCGATTACAATCAGCCCCAGCATTTT
TRBV4-1,-,TRBJ1-5,-,CASSQDRQGILAQPQHF,TGCGCCAGCAGCCAAGATCGGCAGGGCATATTAGCGCAGCCCCAGCATTTT
TRBV13,-,TRBJ1-3,-,CASSLAPGTVGNTIYF,TGTGCCAGCAGCTTAGCACCCGGGACTGTGGGAAACACCATATATTTT
TRBV28,few,TRBJ1-3,-,CASSRDGLSGNTIYF,TGTGCCAGCAGTAGGGACGGCCTCTCTGGAAACACCATATATTTT
TRBV18,-,TRBJ1-1,-,CASSRGTPNTEAFF,TGTGCCAGCTCACGAGGGACCCCTAACACTGAAGCTTTCTTT
TRBV3-1,many,TRBJ2-4,-,CASSPGGLIQYF,TGTGCCAGCAGCCCTGGGGGACTCATTCAGTACTTC
TRBV7-6,few,TRBJ2-7,-,CASSGSGEQYF,TGTGCCAGCAGCGGATCAGGGGAGCAGTACTTC
TRBV3-1,-,TRBJ2-5,-,CASSRGYQETQYF,TGTGCCAGCAGCCGAGGGTACCAAGAGACCCAGTACTTC
TRBV28,many,TRBJ2-7,TRBD2,CASHPAGGPYAHYEQYF,TGTGCCAGCCACCCCGCGGGAGGACCTTACGCCCACTACGAGCAGTACTTC
TRBV20-1,-,TRBJ2-4,-,CSARAPQADIQYF,TGCAGTGCTAGAGCCCCACAGGCGGACATTCAGTACTTC
TRBV28,many,TRBJ2-7,TRBD2,CASREAGGGYEQYF,TGTGCCAGCAGAGAAGCGGGAGGGGGCTACGAGCAGTACTTC
TRBV7-9,-,TRBJ1-2,TRBD1,CASTSPGTGGSEGYTF,TGTGCCAGCACGTCCCCCGGGACAGGGGGCAGCGAGGGCTACACCTTC
TRBV11-2,many,TRBJ2-7,-,CASSLGSGSSGANYEQYF,TGTGCCAGCAGCTTAGGTTCCGGGTCCTCAGGGGCCAATTACGAGCAGTACTTC
TRBV12-3/TRBV12-4,-,TRBJ1-5,-,CASSPNYWDSPNQPQHF,TGTGCCAGCAGTCCGAACTATTGGGACTCCCCCAATCAGCCCCAGCATTTT
TRBV6-1,-,TRBJ1-2,TRBD1,CASLQGGGGHTF,TGTGCCAGCCTACAGGGTGGAGGGGGCCACACCTTC
TRBV20-1,-,TRBJ1-5,-,CSASSAVSQPQHF,TGCAGTGCTAGCTCCGCCGTTTCTCAGCCCCAGCATTTT
TRBV5-1,few,TRBJ2-2,-,CASSNPTKGGELFF,TGCGCCAGCAGCAATCCTACTAAGGGAGGGGAGCTGTTTTTT
TRBV7-6,-,TRBJ1-1,-,CASSLVPPDKGKAFF,TGTGCCAGCAGCTTAGTCCCTCCGGACAAAGGGAAGGCTTTCTTT
TRBV7-9,-,TRBJ1-4,-,CASSLSQGLATNEKLFF,TGTGCCAGCAGCTTATCGCAGGGACTGGCAACTAATGAAAAACTGTTTTTT
TRBV28,few,TRBJ2-1,TRBD1,CASIPGQGLNEQFF,TGTGCCAGCATCCCGGGACAGGGGTTAAATGAGCAGTTCTTC
TRBV6-2/TRBV6-3,few,TRBJ2-7,-,CASSALDEQYF,TGTGCCAGCAGCGCCCTTGACGAGCAGTACTTC
TRBV24-1,-,TRBJ2-2,TRBD2,CATSEGSGRGTGELFF,TGTGCCACCAGTGAGGGTAGCGGGAGAGGCACCGGGGAGCTGTTTTTT
TRBV6-5,many,TRBJ2-5,-,CASSYEDSPQETQYF,TGTGCCAGCAGTTACGAGGACAGCCCTCAAGAGACCCAGTACTTC
TRBV29-1,many,TRBJ2-7,-,CSVEGGRGRDYEQYF,TGCAGCGTTGAAGGGGGCAGGGGAAGGGACTACGAGCAGTACTTC
TRBV20-1,few,TRBJ1-5,TRBD1,CSSSGGPLQPQHF,TGCAGTTCTTCAGGGGGCCCCCTTCAGCCCCAGCATTTT